Described below is a single TCR beta chain sequence and its context. These data are taken from a study of patients and donors after allogeneic stem cell transplantation. This CDR3 region has 13 residues. CDR1 and CDR2 from the germline V gene are SGHDT and YYEEEE. V was cut by 3 bases and J by 1 base, with 8 bases left in between. Each CDR3 protein gets one entry after TCRdb re-called the RT-PCR reads with MiXCR. The sample has under 200,000 distinct CDR3 sequences, about 29% seen once. This sequence joins TRBV5-6 and TRBJ2-7; D gene unclear. This sequence was found in a human donor who was either an allogeneic HSCT recipient or a stem cell or donor lymphocyte infusion donor (not recorded which). It is not recorded whose cells these are; they may come from a transplant donor. Material: blood, either unsorted or a sorted T cell fraction (not recorded which). The CDR3 nucleotides read TGTGCCAGCAGCTGGCAGGATTCCTACGAGCAGTACTTC. This translates into CASSWQDSYEQYF.